This TCR beta chain came from a study of blood T cell repertoires in COVID-19. Study as a whole: The United States, Italy and Spain were the sources of the acute and convalescent COVID-19 samples. Sample material is recorded as cDNA or gDNA derived from T cells, B-cell-depleted T cells, or PBMCs.

How the authors handled the data: Estimation of nucleated cell counts was performed using reference gene primer amplification. Assay: immunoSEQ multiplex PCR; the TCRdb copy retains only in-frame clones and omits some. V and J calls and clone size are as listed in that table; D and trimming were resolved from the DNA. There are nearly 55,000 clones in the sample; roughly three quarters occur only once, and approximately 15% lies in the top ten. This CDR3 comprises 14 residues. Germline CDR1 is LGHDT and CDR2 is YNNKEL (reference sequence). Between the trimmed V and J ends, which lost 0 bases and 10 bases, there was a span of 15 bases.

This chain joins TRBV3-1 (or the pseudogene TRBV3-2) and TRBJ1-1; no definite D call. The sequence was collected from a human donor with active or convalescent COVID-19. The donor label of this sample is uncertain. Sequenced sample: peripheral blood. For the CDR3, the DNA is TGTGCCAGCAGCCAAGAGAGGAGAATTTCTGTAGCTTTCTTT. Its protein product is CASSQERRISVAFF.